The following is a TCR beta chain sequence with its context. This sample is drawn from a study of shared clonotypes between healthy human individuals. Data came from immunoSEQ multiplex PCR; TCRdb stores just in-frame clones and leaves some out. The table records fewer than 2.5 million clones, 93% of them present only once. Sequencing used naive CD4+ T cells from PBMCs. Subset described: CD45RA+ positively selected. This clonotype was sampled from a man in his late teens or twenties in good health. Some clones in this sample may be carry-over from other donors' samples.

CDR3 DNA: TGTGCCAGCACCATCCGGGACGGTGTTGAAAAACTGTTTTTT. It is translated as CASTIRDGVEKLFF. V and J are TRBV28 and TRBJ1-4; tentative D call: TRBD1 (5 bases). The germline V gene encodes CDR1 MDHEN and CDR2 SYDVKM. There are 14 residues in the CDR3. V was shortened by 7 bases and J by 7 bases, with 16 bases between the two germline ends.